This T cell receptor (beta chain) was found in a study of T-cell reconstitution after alpha-beta-depleted transplantation in children. Notes on the study in general: Roughly two months post-transplant, alpha-beta T cells reportedly originated from several hundred graft clones that had expanded.

Unique molecular identifiers were incorporated into the prepared TCRbeta library. TCRdb processed the PCR reads anew with MiXCR; each CDR3 protein has one entry. In the table there are 450,000 to 700,000 distinct CDR3 sequences, 25% to 30% of which are singletons. Of note for this clonotype: Its specificity is unknown.

V shed 5 bases, J shed 1 base, and the junction held 9 bases outside the gene matches. CDR3 size: 16 residues. J is TRBJ2-5 and V is TRBV12-3 or TRBV12-4; 8 positions agree with TRBD1. This sequence originates from a boy in the first two years of life with Wiskott-Aldrich syndrome, due to receive a stem cell transplant. The starting material was PBMCs, obtained before TCRalphabeta/CD19-depleted stem cell transplant. DNA for the CDR3: TGTGCCAGCAGTCCCCCTCTGGGACAGGTCCAAGAGACCCAGTACTTC. Its protein is CASSPPLGQVQETQYF.